A single sample is the source of the 9 T cell receptor beta chains below, sequenced in a study. TCRdb processed the 5' RACE reads anew with MiXCR; each CDR3 protein has one entry. The data show 25,000 to 40,000 distinct CDR3 sequences, with roughly 24% seen just once and around 4% held by the top ten. The material sequenced was memory CD4+ T cells sorted from blood. As for subset: memory CD4+ T cells, CD4+CD45RO+CD25-. The source is a female donor with breast cancer.

This rearrangement joins TRBV6-5 to TRBJ1-5, with D perhaps matching TRBD1 (6 bases). V gave up 4 bases and J gave up 1 base, with 14 bases separating them. The CDR3 is 16 residues long. CDR1 is MNHEY, CDR2 SVGAGI, per germline. CDR3 DNA: TGTGCCAGCAGTTCCAGACAGGATCCCAGCAATCAGCCCCAGCATTTT. Protein product: CASSSRQDPSNQPQHF.

This clonotype is termed medium-sized. The chain combines TRBV6-5 with TRBJ2-5; no definite D call. Germline V CDR1 and CDR2: MNHEY, SVGAGI. V dropped 2 bases and J dropped 0 bases, with 13 bases sitting between them. The CDR3 is 16 amino acids. CDR3: CASSYTSTKYQETQYF. CDR3 nucleotides: TGTGCCAGCAGTTACACTTCGACAAAGTACCAAGAGACCCAGTACTTC.

With respect to this clonotype: The conserved phenylalanine or tryptophan normally closing the CDR3 is absent here, so this likely arose from a read error. The rearrangement joins TRBV6-5 to TRBJ2-5, with 8 bases identical to TRBD1. V shed 5 bases and J 5 bases; nucleotides not matched to a gene: 7. The length of the CDR3 is 14 residues. Germline V gives CDR1 MNHEY, CDR2 SVGAGI. CDR3 DNA sequence: TGTGCCAGCAGTGGACAGGGACTCGGCGAGACCCAGTACTCC. Its translation is CASSGQGLGETQYS.

This clonotype was observed at least ten times. The rearrangement links TRBV4-1 to TRBJ2-4, with D tentatively TRBD1 or TRBD2 (6 bases each). Deletions cut 1 base from V and 8 bases from J, with 15 bases between. This CDR3 is built from 15 residues. The germline V gene encodes CDR1 MGHRA and CDR2 YSYEKL. The CDR3 sequence is CASSQVRGPGDIQYF. The CDR3 DNA reads TGCGCCAGCAGCCAAGTACGGGGGCCAGGGGACATTCAGTACTTC.

In its sample, this clonotype is medium-sized. V and J are TRBV4-1 and TRBJ2-2; D not certain. In germline, CDR1 is MGHRA, CDR2 YSYEKL. Deletions cut 8 bases from V and 0 bases from J, with 10 bases between. CDR3 size: 14 residues. CDR3 loop: CASSVLPNTGELFF. The CDR3 region has the DNA TGCGCCAGCTCCGTCCTACCGAACACCGGGGAGCTGTTTTTT.

V usage is TRBV4-1 and J usage is TRBJ1-4; 11 nucleotides agree with TRBD1. Germline lookup yields CDR1 MGHRA and CDR2 YSYEKL. V trimming: 4 bases; J trimming: 8 bases; junction bases outside the gene matches: 6. CDR3 length equals 15 residues. The CDR3 sequence is CASSRPGQGEEKLFF. CDR3 DNA: TGCGCCAGCAGCCGACCGGGACAGGGGGAAGAAAAACTGTTTTTT.

For this clonotype: A much larger clone lies one base from this, so it may be a read error. This rearrangement joins TRBV4-1 to TRBJ2-7; unclear D gene. Germline loops: CDR1 MGHRA, CDR2 YSYEKL. The V end lost 0 bases, the J end lost 4 bases, and 7 bases lay between the germline ends. The CDR3 extends over 13 amino acids. DNA for the CDR3: TGCGCCAGCAGCCAAGATGCAGATTACGAGCAGTACTTC. Translated: CASSQDADYEQYF.

The chain employs TRBV4-1 and TRBJ2-7, with 9 bases matching TRBD1. After removal of 3 bases from V and 6 bases from J, the junction contained 6 bases not matched to a gene. CDR1 and CDR2 (germline): MGHRA, YSYEKL. The CDR3 covers 14 residues. This CDR3 is CASSHTDRGGEQYF. The CDR3 DNA is TGCGCCAGCAGCCACACTGACAGGGGGGGCGAGCAGTACTTC.

Only a few counts were recorded for this clonotype. The rearrangement links TRBV27 to TRBJ2-1; D is possibly TRBD2 (6 bases). CDR1 is MNHEY and CDR2 is SMNVEV in the germline V gene (reference sequence). V was cut by 8 bases and J by 4 bases, with 15 bases left in between. The CDR3 has 14 residues. The CDR3 region is CASAPGVWYNEQFF. CDR3 in DNA: TGTGCCAGCGCACCGGGAGTGTGGTACAATGAGCAGTTCTTC.